Below, one T cell receptor beta chain is given with its context. Its cognate antigen is unknown. This sample was included in a study of a mutant IDH1 vaccine in newly diagnosed glioma. Across the study: Vaccine administration was initiated 4-6 weeks following radiotherapy alone, or with temozolomide cycles. Treatment recipients were approximately 62% male and around 40% female, and their mean age was around 40 years.

Time point here: week 47, end of study. Alongside topical imiquimod, each dose of vaccine comprised 300 ug of mutant IDH1 20-mer peptide. Patients underwent eight vaccinations, which took place in weeks 1, 3, 5, 7, 11, 15, 19 and 23. Findings and limits, study-wide: Pseudoprogression appeared unlinked to shifts in leading peripheral T cell clonotypes.

Profiled with immunoSEQ multiplex PCR; TCRdb holds only in-frame clones, not every one. The sample includes roughly 21,000 clones, almost 85% of them seen just once. Trimming left V 11 bases short and J 0 bases short, with 10 bases between. Germline CDR1 LNHDA, CDR2 SQIVND (reference sequence). This CDR3 comprises 13 residues. The receptor was derived from a man aged 35 to 55 with glioma. The V gene is TRBV19, the J gene TRBJ2-2; D gene unclear. The sample here was PBMCs, taken from a glioma patient whose treatment included an IDH1 peptide vaccine. CDR3: CAGRFSNTGELFF. CDR3 in DNA: TGTGCCGGGCGTTTTTCGAACACCGGGGAGCTGTTTTTT.